What follows is one T cell receptor (beta chain) and its context. Germline CDR1 reads SGHRS; CDR2 reads YFSETQ. V shed 4 bases and J 3 bases; nucleotides not matched to a gene: 10. This CDR3 is 16 amino acids long. Profiling relied on immunoSEQ multiplex PCR, and the TCRdb table lists in-frame clones only, not all of them. Here the sample spans 150,000 to 200,000 clones, around 90% being singletons. These data belong to a study of blood T cell repertoires in COVID-19. Study details: T cells, B-cell-depleted T cells, or PBMCs supplied cDNA or gDNA.

The sample consisted of peripheral blood. This receptor was obtained from a woman between 50 and 59 years old with acute or convalescent COVID-19. This chain links TRBV5-1 with TRBJ2-3; 8 nucleotides align to TRBD2. In nucleotides, the CDR3 is TGCGCCAGCAGCCCAGCAAGCGGGGGCCAGACAGATACGCAGTATTTT. Amino acid sequence: CASSPASGGQTDTQYF.